This T cell receptor (beta chain) stems from a study of STAT5B mutations in CD4+ large granular lymphocyte leukemia. Study-wide findings and caveats: Less than 30% of private leukemic clonotypes occurred rarely in other patients' non-leukemic repertoires. 8/27 top patient clones versus 2/35 control clones were TRBV06-family.

In germline, CDR1 is SGHRS, CDR2 YFSETQ. The CDR3 has 16 amino acids. Trimming stripped 4 bases from V and 2 bases from J, with 18 bases between. In the authors' workflow: Lowest detectable productive clonotype frequency was 2.59 x 10-5. Repertoires were generated with immunoSEQ multiplex PCR, while TCRdb's copy carries only in-frame clones and drops some. V, J and clone size reflect that table, while D and trimming were determined from the DNA. Here the sample spans under 40,000 clones, about four fifths being singletons. Notes on this clone: As yet, its antigen is unknown.

The chain has TRBV5-1 and TRBJ1-1; D perhaps matches TRBD1 (6 bases). The sequencing input was CD4+ T cells from blood buffy coats. The receptor was derived from a human donor in good health. In nucleotides, the CDR3 is TGCGCCAGCAGCGGGAACAGGGAAAGATTTAACACTGAAGCTTTCTTT. Its translation: CASSGNRERFNTEAFF.